This T cell receptor beta chain derives from a study of T cell responses to AZD1222 COVID-19 vaccine. Findings of the study overall: Repertoire sampling occurred only after the peak T cell response. The study found Spike-specific TCR breadth and depth rose after two AZD1222 doses. A mostly white British donor set with more females was recruited, and clonal diversity was possibly underestimated. Per reports, nearly half of all spike-specific TCRs target regions that are unmutated in variants.

The CDR3 length is 14 residues. Germline assignment: CDR1 SEHNR and CDR2 FQNEAQ (reference sequence). Trimming removed 5 bases from V and 2 bases from J, with 12 bases in between. This clone was observed a single time. What it binds is not known. The protocol was immunoSEQ multiplex PCR, while the TCRdb copy is restricted to in-frame clones and leaves out a portion. The data show 150,000 to 200,000 clones, 75% to 95% seen once. The V and J genes are TRBV7-9 and TRBJ2-5; D possibly corresponds to TRBD1 (6 bases). The material sequenced was peripheral blood, taken on day 0 of AZD1222 vaccination. The source is an adult in good health. The CDR3, as DNA: TGTGCCAGCAGCCATCGGACAGAGCAAGAGACCCAGTACTTC. It translates to CASSHRTEQETQYF.